The 7 T cell receptor beta chains below all came from one sample that was sequenced in a study of Ad26.COV2.S vaccination and SARS-CoV-2 variants. Treatment in this sample: over 15 received Ad26.COV2.S at low or high dose, single or two shots; 5 received placebo; per-sample allocation not given. Sampling was done on day 63 after the first vaccine or placebo injection. Some clones are missing from TCRdb's copy, which holds only in-frame ones; the method was immunoSEQ multiplex PCR. The repertoire includes 400,000 to 500,000 clones, 89% of them detected once, and approximately 2.5% sits in the top ten. The material was peripheral blood, obtained in a trial of Ad26.COV2.S vaccine versus placebo. These TCRs come from a person between 18 and 60 years old who received the Ad26.COV2.S COVID-19 vaccine or a placebo.

The chain couples TRBV7-3 to TRBJ2-3; D is uncertain. The CDR3 sequence is 13 residues long. Germline-derived CDR1 and CDR2 are SGHTA and FQGTGA. V lost 5 bases and J lost 1, with 7 bases in between. The CDR3: CASSRGGTDTQYF. The CDR3 DNA is TGTGCCAGCAGCCGCGGAGGCACAGATACGCAGTATTTT.

The chain employs TRBV5-5 and TRBJ1-6; no definite D call. The CDR3 covers 15 residues. Germline CDR1 is SGHKS and CDR2 is YYEKEE (reference sequence). Trimming shortened V by 1 base and J by 7 bases, and 12 bases separated the two germline ends. CDR3: CASSLLGRSNSPLHF. The DNA of the CDR3 is TGTGCCAGCAGCTTGTTGGGCAGGTCGAATTCACCCCTCCACTTT.

This clone occurred once. V gene TRBV29-1 combines with J gene TRBJ2-7; D is perhaps TRBD1 (6 bases). Trimming left V 4 bases short and J 6 bases short, with 13 bases between. The CDR3 spans 12 residues. Germline V gene data show CDR1 as SQVTM and CDR2 as ANQGSEA. Here the CDR3 DNA reads TGCAGCGTTGTCCCGGACAGCTTCGAGCAGTACTTC. Translation gives CSVVPDSFEQYF.

V and J are TRBV28 and TRBJ2-7; either TRBD1 or TRBD2 may supply D (5 bases each). The CDR3 spans 15 residues. Trimming removed 7 bases from V and 3 bases from J, with 19 bases in between. Looked up from germline, CDR1 is MDHEN and CDR2 is SYDVKM. Here the CDR3 reads CASTTSVGTLYEQYF. The CDR3 DNA is TGTGCCAGCACCACCTCGGTGGGGACCCTCTACGAGCAGTACTTC.

V and J are TRBV10-3 and TRBJ2-7; 7 nucleotides match TRBD1. Germline V gene lookup returns CDR1 ENHRY and CDR2 SYGVKD. The junction had 4 bases not matched to a gene; V was cut back by 8 bases and J by 0 bases. This CDR3 spans 13 amino acids. The CDR3 reads CAISRDSSYEQYF. The CDR3 DNA follows: TGTGCCATCTCCAGGGACAGCTCCTACGAGCAGTACTTC.

The V gene is TRBV21-1, the J gene TRBJ2-6. TRBV21-1 is annotated as a pseudogene. The CDR3 sequence is 18 residues long. CDR3 nucleotide sequence: TGTGCCAGCAGCAAAGAACTACAGCCCGCATCTGGGGCCAACGTCCTGACTTTC. It yields the protein CASSKELQPASGANVLTF.

The CDR3 spells CASSLAGVKLPPNYGYTF. CDR3 DNA sequence: TGCGCCAGCAGCTTGGCCGGGGTCAAACTACCACCTAACTATGGCTACACCTTC. The J gene is TRBJ1-2, the V gene TRBV5-1; D unresolved. This CDR3 has 18 residues. Trimming shortened V by 0 bases and J by 0 bases, and 18 bases separated the two germline ends. CDR1 and CDR2 (germline): SGHRS, YFSETQ.